The 28 T cell receptor beta chains below come from one sample, sequenced in a study of cytomegalovirus exposure and HLA in healthy donors. This PCR relied on a set of 60 Vbeta primers and 13 Jbeta primers. The assay was immunoSEQ multiplex PCR, and TCRdb's table has in-frame clones only and misses some. The table has around 150,000 clones, 76% seen once. Sequences were obtained from PBMCs. All receptors come from a middle-aged man in good health and CMV-seronegative.

CDR3 bases: TGTGCCAGCAGACCCTCCCCCGGCGACAGGGGTAACTATGGCTACACCTTC. Residues: CASRPSPGDRGNYGYTF. The chain joins TRBV27 to TRBJ1-2; TRBD1 matches at 8 bases. In germline, CDR1 is MNHEY, CDR2 SMNVEV (reference sequence). V lost 6 bases and J lost 1; bases outside the gene matches: 13. CDR3 length: 17 amino acids.

The rearrangement links TRBV7-9 to TRBJ2-3, with D unclear. Per the germline V gene, CDR1 is SEHNR and CDR2 is FQNEAQ (reference sequence). Trimming removed 4 bases from V and 1 base from J, with 6 bases in between. This CDR3 has 13 residues. In DNA, the CDR3 is TGTGCCAGCAGCTCAACTCGCACAGATACGCAGTATTTT. This sequence encodes CASSSTRTDTQYF.

V gene TRBV29-1 combines with J gene TRBJ2-3; the match to TRBD2 covers 9 bases. This CDR3 is built from 13 residues. Germline loops: CDR1 SQVTM, CDR2 ANQGSEA. Trimming took 5 bases from V and 5 from J; bases not matched to a gene: 5. The chain's CDR3 is CSVSSGGQDTQYF. The CDR3 nucleotides are TGCAGCGTTTCAAGCGGGGGGCAAGATACGCAGTATTTT.

In its sample, this clone was seen a few times. J is TRBJ1-6 and V is TRBV19; D is possibly TRBD1 (6 bases). In germline, CDR1 is LNHDA, CDR2 SQIVND (reference sequence). Trimming cost V 9 bases and J 2 bases, with 14 bases left between them. There are 15 residues in the CDR3. CDR3 coding DNA: TGTGCCAGCCGATCCGGGACAACCTATAATTCACCCCTCCACTTT. This translates into CASRSGTTYNSPLHF.

V is TRBV5-1 and J is TRBJ2-7, with 11 bases aligning to TRBD1. The germline CDR1 and CDR2 sequences are SGHRS and YFSETQ. This CDR3 has 16 residues. The ends lost 3 bases at V and 1 base at J; junction bases unmatched: 6. The CDR3 sequence: CASSSGQGAVSYEQYF. CDR3 nucleotide sequence: TGCGCCAGCAGCTCTGGACAGGGGGCTGTATCCTACGAGCAGTACTTC. The full variable domain, in which reference TRBV5-1 and TRBJ2-7 provide the parts outside the CDR3, is KAGVTQTPRYLIKTRGQQVTLSCSPISGHRSVSWYQQTPGQGLQFLFEYFSETQRNKGNFPGRFSGRQFSNSRSEMNVSTLELGDSALYLCASSSGQGAVSYEQYFGPGTRLTVT.

The chain couples TRBV6-4 to TRBJ2-3; 9 nucleotides match TRBD1. V was clipped by 5 bases and J by 4 bases; unmatched bases: 7. Looked up from germline, CDR1 is MRHNA and CDR2 is SNTAGT. The CDR3 covers 15 residues. The CDR3 loop is CASSSGQGFADTQYF. The CDR3 DNA follows: TGTGCCAGCAGTTCGGGACAGGGTTTTGCAGATACGCAGTATTTT.

This chain uses TRBV6-5 with TRBJ2-5; D gene uncertain. This CDR3 has 13 amino acids. Germline V CDR1 and CDR2: MNHEY, SVGAGI. Trimming took off 2 bases at V and 5 bases at J, with 9 bases between the two ends. CDR3 nucleotide sequence: TGTGCCAGCAGTTACGCGACTCAGGAGACCCAGTACTTC. It translates to CASSYATQETQYF.

The genes are TRBV4-1 and TRBJ2-7; possible D gene TRBD2, 5 bases. V was trimmed by 0 bases and J by 6 bases, leaving 15 bases between them. The CDR3 loop spans 15 amino acids. Germline loops: CDR1 MGHRA, CDR2 YSYEKL. The CDR3 bases are TGCGCCAGCAGCCAAGATGGGCCGGCGGACTCCGAGCAGTACTTC. This translates into CASSQDGPADSEQYF.

The chain is built from TRBV6-1 and TRBJ2-3; 9 bases map to TRBD2. Germline CDR1 MNHNS, CDR2 SASEGT. This CDR3 has 16 residues. With V trimmed by 1 base and J by 4 bases, 6 bases remained unmatched. The CDR3 here is CASSEEWRGGPDTQYF. The CDR3 DNA reads TGTGCCAGCAGTGAAGAGTGGCGGGGGGGCCCAGATACGCAGTATTTT.

This clone showed up just once. The CDR3 here is CSVLGQGGVNTEAFF. The CDR3 bases are TGCAGCGTTCTCGGACAGGGCGGGGTGAACACTGAAGCTTTCTTT. V is TRBV29-1 and J is TRBJ1-1, with 8 bases lining up with TRBD1. Germline values: CDR1 SQVTM, CDR2 ANQGSEA. Trimming removed 5 bases from V and 0 bases from J; junction bases left unmatched: 8. This CDR3 contains 15 residues.

This chain joins TRBV5-1 and TRBJ1-2; perhaps TRBD1 as D (6 bases). From germline, CDR1 is SGHRS and CDR2 YFSETQ. Between the trimmed V and J ends, which lost 1 base and 6 bases, there was a span of 19 bases. The CDR3 covers 16 residues. CDR3 in DNA: TGCGCCAGCAGCTTGTTGAAAACAGGGTTAGGGGATGGCTACACCTTC. Encoded protein: CASSLLKTGLGDGYTF.

This clone was seen once. V usage is TRBV7-9 and J usage is TRBJ1-1; TRBD1 aligns across 10 bases. The CDR3 consists of 16 residues. Germline V gene lookup returns CDR1 SEHNR and CDR2 FQNEAQ (reference sequence). Trimming took 3 bases from V and 3 from J; bases not matched to a gene: 7. The CDR3 spells CASSLGQGSSDTEAFF. The CDR3, as DNA: TGTGCCAGCAGCTTGGGACAGGGGTCATCGGACACTGAAGCTTTCTTT.

The V call is TRBV4-1, the J call TRBJ1-5, with D possibly TRBD1 on 5 matching bases. The CDR3 totals 16 residues. Trimming cost V 1 base and J 5 bases, with 15 bases left between them. Germline values: CDR1 MGHRA, CDR2 YSYEKL. The CDR3 here is CASSQGAGRIDQPQHF. Here the CDR3 DNA reads TGCGCCAGCAGCCAAGGGGCAGGGAGGATCGATCAGCCCCAGCATTTT.

The J gene is TRBJ2-7, the V gene TRBV28; 8 bases are a match to TRBD1. V lost 3 bases to trimming and J lost 3 bases; unmatched junction nucleotides: 4. This CDR3 region has 14 residues. Germline V lookup: CDR1 MDHEN, CDR2 SYDVKM. CDR3 in DNA: TGTGCCAGCAGTTTCGGGGACAGGCGCTACGAGCAGTACTTC. Translated: CASSFGDRRYEQYF.

This clone was picked up one time. The chain's CDR3 is CASSDRVGGYTF. The CDR3 coding sequence is TGTGCCAGTAGTGACAGGGTAGGAGGCTACACCTTC. The rearrangement uses TRBV19 and TRBJ1-2, with TRBD1 matching over 7 bases. The germline CDR1 and CDR2 sequences are LNHDA and SQIVND (reference sequence). Trimming took 5 bases from V and 8 from J; bases not matched to a gene: 5. This CDR3 contains 12 residues.

This chain uses TRBV28 with TRBJ2-7; 8 bases are a match to TRBD2. This CDR3 contains 13 residues. V gave up 3 bases and J gave up 6 bases; unmatched junction bases: 4. From germline, CDR1 is MDHEN and CDR2 SYDVKM. The CDR3 loop is CASSFGREAEQYF. The CDR3 bases are TGTGCCAGCAGTTTCGGGCGGGAGGCCGAGCAGTACTTC.

The rearrangement links TRBV11-2 to TRBJ2-3; 8 nucleotides line up with TRBD2. The CDR3 contains 13 residues. Germline CDR1 SGHAT, CDR2 FQNNGV. Trimming removed 6 bases from V and 6 bases from J; junction bases left unmatched: 5. For the CDR3, the DNA is TGTGCCAGCAGTGGGGGCGGGGGGGATACGCAGTATTTT. It translates to CASSGGGGDTQYF. The full variable domain, its missing parts supplied by reference TRBV11-2 and TRBJ2-3, is EAGVAQSPRYKIIEKRQSVAFWCNPISGHATLYWYQQILGQGPKLLIQFQNNGVVDDSQLPKDRFSAERLKGVDSTLKIQPAKLEDSAVYLCASSGGGGDTQYFGPGTRLTVL.

The gene calls are TRBV7-2 and TRBJ2-5; 13 positions agree with TRBD2. V shed 5 bases, J shed 5 bases, and the junction held 5 bases outside the gene matches. Germline assignment: CDR1 SGHTA and CDR2 FQGNSA. The CDR3 is 15 amino acids. In DNA, the CDR3 is TGTGCCAGCAGCCGGGGGACTAGCGGGATTGAGACCCAGTACTTC. Its protein product is CASSRGTSGIETQYF.

V gene TRBV9 combines with J gene TRBJ2-7; 10 nucleotides agree with TRBD1. V lost 3 bases, J lost 7 bases, and 4 bases stayed unmatched. Germline CDR1 and CDR2: SGDLS and YYNGEE. This CDR3 comprises 13 residues. CDR3 DNA sequence: TGTGCCAGCAGCGGACAGGGGGCAGGGGAGCAGTACTTC. Translation: CASSGQGAGEQYF.

V gene TRBV30 combines with J gene TRBJ2-1; possibly TRBD2 for D (8 bases). CDR3 length equals 17 residues. V was shortened by 3 bases and J by 0 bases, with 18 bases between the two germline ends. CDR1 is GTSNPN and CDR2 is SVGIG in the germline V gene (reference sequence). As DNA, the CDR3 is TGTGCCTGGAGCGCAACAGGGGCGGGGGGCTCCTACAATGAGCAGTTCTTC. Protein sequence: CAWSATGAGGSYNEQFF.

The V gene is TRBV6-5, the J gene TRBJ1-2; possible D gene TRBD1, 5 bases. Germline assignment: CDR1 MNHEY and CDR2 SVGAGI. The CDR3 extends over 13 amino acids. Trimming cost V 8 bases and J 1 base, with 11 bases left between them. The DNA for the CDR3 is TGTGCCAGCCGGGGGGTGGGTAACTATGGCTACACCTTC. Translated: CASRGVGNYGYTF.

In DNA form, the CDR3 reads TGTGCCAGCAGCCAGCGCGGGGACACAGATACGCAGTATTTT. This translates into CASSQRGDTDTQYF. This sequence joins TRBV9 and TRBJ2-3; D perhaps matches TRBD2 (6 bases). This CDR3 region has 14 residues. V was pared by 4 bases and J by 2 bases, with 11 bases between. Per germline, CDR1 SGDLS and CDR2 YYNGEE.

The chain combines TRBV11-3 with TRBJ1-4, with 8 bases that match TRBD1. V shed 8 bases and J 2 bases; nucleotides not matched to a gene: 13. Germline V gives CDR1 SGHNT, CDR2 YENEEA. CDR3 size: 17 residues. CDR3 protein: CASSPVDRELTNEKLFF. The DNA of the CDR3 is TGTGCCAGCTCCCCAGTGGACAGGGAATTGACTAATGAAAAACTGTTTTTT.

The J gene is TRBJ1-6, the V gene TRBV11-2; no clear D gene. Per the germline V gene, CDR1 is SGHAT and CDR2 is FQNNGV. This CDR3 spans 12 amino acids. Trimming pared 5 bases from V and 13 bases from J, leaving 12 bases between. CDR3 DNA: TGTGCCAGCAGCCCTCAGATTCAGCCCCTCCACTTT. It translates to CASSPQIQPLHF.

The rearrangement uses TRBV18 and TRBJ2-7; 7 positions agree with TRBD1. V shed 0 bases and J 1 base; nucleotides not matched to a gene: 3. The CDR3 loop spans 15 amino acids. The germline V gene has CDR1 KGHSH and CDR2 LQKENI. The CDR3 protein is CASSPPAGGSYEQYF. The CDR3 region has the DNA TGTGCCAGCTCACCACCGGCAGGGGGTTCCTACGAGCAGTACTTC.

This sequence joins TRBV30 and TRBJ2-5, with 11 bases matching TRBD2. With 8 bases clipped from V and 4 bases from J, the junction kept 12 bases outside the gene matches. The length of the CDR3 is 15 residues. Germline V gives CDR1 GTSNPN, CDR2 SVGIG (reference sequence). The CDR3: CAHNLKTSGVETQYF. DNA of the CDR3: TGTGCCCATAATTTAAAGACTAGCGGGGTAGAGACCCAGTACTTC.

This clone was detected only once. The chain uses TRBV12-5 and TRBJ1-2, with 8 bases aligning to TRBD1. CDR3 length: 14 residues. CDR1 is LGHNT, CDR2 FRNRAP, per germline. V shed 1 base and J 7 bases; nucleotides not matched to a gene: 5. CDR3 protein: CASGLATGGVGYTF. The DNA of the CDR3 is TGTGCTAGTGGTTTGGCAACAGGGGGGGTTGGCTACACCTTC.

The rearrangement joins TRBV7-6 to TRBJ2-7; D gene ambiguous. The V gene lost 6 bases and the J gene lost 2 bases, with 23 bases spanning the gap. The CDR3 contains 17 residues. Germline-derived CDR1 and CDR2 are SGHVS and FNYEAQ. The CDR3 loop reads CASSPGARAVLAYEQYF. DNA of the CDR3: TGTGCCAGCAGTCCCGGCGCCCGTGCAGTTCTAGCCTACGAGCAGTACTTC.